Below, 19 T cell receptor beta chains from the same sample are listed, as sequenced in a study of blood T cell repertoires in COVID-19. The data were produced by immunoSEQ multiplex PCR, yet TCRdb's version contains in-frame clones alone and is incomplete. Seen here are 190,000 or so clones, about 81% observed once, and the top ten hold about 9%. Sequenced sample: PBMCs or T cells enriched from blood (not recorded which). These receptors all stem from a man between 35 and 55 years old who had recovered from COVID-19.

This chain uses TRBV25-1 with TRBJ1-5; no clear D gene. Trimming left V 6 bases short and J 0 bases short, with 9 bases between. Germline V gene sequence: CDR1 MGHDK, CDR2 SYGVNS. The CDR3 has 14 residues. CDR3 coding DNA: TGTGCCAGCAGCCCTCGGGATAGCAATCAGCCCCAGCATTTT. Translated, it gives CASSPRDSNQPQHF.

This chain uses TRBV6-6 with TRBJ2-7; TRBD1 aligns across 10 bases. Germline CDR1 reads MNHNY; CDR2 reads SVGAGI (reference sequence). The trim removed 2 bases at V and 3 bases at J, leaving 7 bases unmatched. The CDR3 has 16 amino acids. Here the CDR3 DNA reads TGTGCCAGCAGTTACGCAGCCGGGACAGGGGTCTACGAGCAGTACTTC. Its translation: CASSYAAGTGVYEQYF.

The chain uses TRBV11-2 and TRBJ1-1; a possible D gene is TRBD1 (6 bases). CDR3 size: 15 residues. Germline V gives CDR1 SGHAT, CDR2 FQNNGV. Trimming removed 2 bases from V and 1 base from J, with 11 bases in between. DNA for the CDR3: TGTGCCAGCAGCTTACGGACAGAGACGAACACTGAAGCTTTCTTT. This translates into CASSLRTETNTEAFF. Full variable domain (remainder filled in from reference TRBV11-2 and TRBJ1-1): EAGVAQSPRYKIIEKRQSVAFWCNPISGHATLYWYQQILGQGPKLLIQFQNNGVVDDSQLPKDRFSAERLKGVDSTLKIQPAKLEDSAVYLCASSLRTETNTEAFFGQGTRLTVV.

This chain connects TRBV2 to TRBJ1-1; D may be TRBD1 (6 bases). In germline, CDR1 is SNHLY, CDR2 FYNNEI. Trimming removed 4 bases from V and 12 bases from J, with 12 bases in between. This CDR3 has 11 amino acids. The DNA of the CDR3 is TGTGCCAGCAGTGGGGAGGGGGAAACTTTCTTT. Amino acid sequence: CASSGEGETFF.

This chain links TRBV5-1 with TRBJ2-3; 8 bases line up with TRBD2. The CDR3 is 16 residues long. The V and J ends lost 0 bases and 0 bases, in that order; junction bases with no gene match: 3. Germline-derived CDR1 and CDR2 are SGHRS and YFSETQ. The CDR3 DNA is TGCGCCAGCAGCTTGGGGTCTAGCGGGAGCACAGATACGCAGTATTTT. Protein sequence: CASSLGSSGSTDTQYF.

The chain employs TRBV7-6 and TRBJ1-2; D gene uncertain. The germline V gene encodes CDR1 SGHVS and CDR2 FNYEAQ. This CDR3 has 15 amino acids. The germline V and J ends were trimmed by 2 bases and 4 bases, with 14 bases remaining between them. The CDR3 sequence is CASSLTKGRIYGYTF. The CDR3 nucleotides are TGTGCCAGCAGCTTAACAAAAGGGAGAATCTATGGCTACACCTTC.

The chain couples TRBV28 to TRBJ1-2; D perhaps matches TRBD1 (6 bases). Germline V CDR1 and CDR2: MDHEN, SYDVKM. V was shortened by 6 bases and J by 2 bases, with 13 bases between the two germline ends. This CDR3 region has 14 residues. The CDR3 reads CASSNQGMNYGYTF. In DNA form, the CDR3 reads TGTGCCAGCAGCAATCAGGGGATGAACTATGGCTACACCTTC.

This chain connects TRBV5-4 to TRBJ1-1; unclear D gene. This CDR3 region has 12 residues. Trimming removed 2 bases at V and 4 bases at J, with 6 bases between. Germline lookup yields CDR1 SGHNT and CDR2 YYREEE (reference sequence). The CDR3 sequence: CASSFAGTEAFF. CDR3 DNA: TGTGCCAGCAGCTTTGCCGGCACTGAAGCTTTCTTT. The variable domain in full, with the rest retrieved from reference TRBV5-4 and TRBJ1-1, is ETGVTQSPTHLIKTRGQQVTLRCSSQSGHNTVSWYQQALGQGPQFIFQYYREEENGRGNFPPRFSGLQFPNYSSELNVNALELDDSALYLCASSFAGTEAFFGQGTRLTVV.

The DNA for the CDR3 is TGTGCCAGCAAAGCCACAGGGACCACTGAAGCTTTCTTT. Translating it yields CASKATGTTEAFF. The V call is TRBV2, the J call TRBJ1-1; TRBD1 might be the D (6 bases). Trimming removed 7 bases at V and 4 bases at J, with 13 bases between. The V gene's germline CDR1 is SNHLY and CDR2 FYNNEI. This CDR3 has 13 residues. The full variable domain, in which reference TRBV2 and TRBJ1-1 provide the parts outside the CDR3, is EPEVTQTPSHQVTQMGQEVILRCVPISNHLYFYWYRQILGQKVEFLVSFYNNEISEKSEIFDDQFSVERPDGSNFTLKIRSTKLEDSAMYFCASKATGTTEAFFGQGTRLTVV.

This chain uses TRBV6-5 with TRBJ2-7; the D is unclear. Germline assignment: CDR1 MNHEY and CDR2 SVGAGI. V was shortened by 5 bases and J by 3 bases, with 14 bases between the two germline ends. This CDR3 is 14 amino acids long. This CDR3 is CASSTGLRIYEQYF. The CDR3 region has the DNA TGTGCCAGCAGTACCGGGTTACGAATCTACGAGCAGTACTTC.

The J gene is TRBJ1-5, the V gene TRBV4-1, with D perhaps matching TRBD1 (5 bases). Trimming left V 0 bases short and J 3 bases short, with 15 bases between. Germline V gene lookup returns CDR1 MGHRA and CDR2 YSYEKL. The length of the CDR3 is 17 residues. The CDR3: CASSQDLGGTVNQPQHF. The CDR3 nucleotides read TGCGCCAGCAGCCAAGATCTCGGGGGTACGGTCAATCAGCCCCAGCATTTT.

The chain employs TRBV6-2 or TRBV6-3 and TRBJ1-4; 8 bases agree with TRBD1. Germline assignment: CDR1 MNHEY and CDR2 SVGEGT. The CDR3 length is 15 residues. J was trimmed by 5 bases and V by 5 bases; bases with no gene match: 7. CDR3 residues: CASSPRQGTNEKLFF. The CDR3 nucleotides are TGTGCCAGCAGTCCCAGACAGGGGACAAATGAAAAACTGTTTTTT.

The chain recombines TRBV5-6 with TRBJ1-3, with 8 bases matching TRBD1. V shed 5 bases, J shed 4 bases, and the junction held 5 bases outside the gene matches. The CDR3 contains 14 residues. The germline CDR1 and CDR2 sequences are SGHDT and YYEEEE. CDR3 loop: CASSFGQGGNTIYF. In nucleotides, the CDR3 is TGTGCCAGCAGTTTTGGACAGGGAGGAAACACCATATATTTT.

The CDR3 DNA reads TGTGCCAGCAGTTATTCCCAGCGGGGGTACTACGAGCAGTACTTC. This sequence encodes CASSYSQRGYYEQYF. The chain carries TRBV6-6 and TRBJ2-7; 8 nucleotides agree with TRBD2. V shed 3 bases and J 3 bases; nucleotides not matched to a gene: 7. The length of the CDR3 is 15 residues. CDR1 is MNHNY, CDR2 SVGAGI, per germline (reference sequence).

As concerns this clone: A read error may explain this, as a much larger clone is one base away. Other DNA sequences in this sample translate to the same CDR3. V and J are TRBV3-1 (or the pseudogene TRBV3-2) and TRBJ1-5; no reliable D call. V was shortened by 3 bases and J by 4 bases, with 7 bases between the two germline ends. Germline V gene data show CDR1 as LGHDT and CDR2 as YNNKEL (reference sequence). This CDR3 spans 13 amino acids. CDR3 sequence reads: CASSQGPNQPQHF. CDR3 sequence (DNA): TGTGCCAGCAGCCAGGGCCCTAATCAGCCCCAGCATTTT.

The CDR3 loop is CASSQGTGTNQPQHF. CDR3 in DNA: TGTGCCAGCAGCCAAGGAACAGGGACCAATCAGCCCCAGCATTTT. The rearrangement uses TRBV4-2 and TRBJ1-5; a weak D match, TRBD1 (6 bases). Germline V gene lookup returns CDR1 LGHNA and CDR2 YNFKEQ. The V gene lost 1 base and the J gene lost 3 bases, with 10 bases spanning the gap. The CDR3 length is 15 residues.

This sequence joins TRBV2 and TRBJ1-2, with unresolved D. Germline values: CDR1 SNHLY, CDR2 FYNNEI. V was cut by 7 bases and J by 8 bases, with 20 bases left in between. The CDR3 is made up of 14 amino acids. The CDR3 sequence is CASTRGEPGGGYTF. The CDR3 nucleotides read TGTGCCAGCACCCGAGGAGAACCTGGAGGAGGCTACACCTTC.

This clone has just a few counts. DNA for the CDR3: TGTGCCAGTAGTCGGACAGGGAGGCGGCCTTTGAATGAAGCTTTCTTT. Its translation is CASSRTGRRPLNEAFF. The chain uses TRBV19 and TRBJ1-1; 8 positions agree with TRBD1. This CDR3 is 16 amino acids long. After removal of 5 bases from V and 7 bases from J, the junction contained 15 bases not matched to a gene. Germline loops: CDR1 LNHDA, CDR2 SQIVND (reference sequence). Supplemented by reference TRBV19 and TRBJ1-1, the full variable domain reads DGGITQSPKYLFRKEGQNVTLSCEQNLNHDAMYWYRQDPGQGLRLIYYSQIVNDFQKGDIAEGYSVSREKKESFPLTVTSAQKNPTAFYLCASSRTGRRPLNEAFFGQGTRLTVV.

The chain has TRBV18 and TRBJ1-1; 9 bases fit TRBD1. With V trimmed by 5 bases and J by 3 bases, 7 bases remained unmatched. Germline-derived CDR1 and CDR2 are KGHSH and LQKENI. The CDR3 has 15 amino acids. CDR3 DNA sequence: TGTGCCAGCTCAGCCGGGACAGGGACCCACACTGAAGCTTTCTTT. Its translation: CASSAGTGTHTEAFF. Variable domain in full (rest from reference TRBV18 and TRBJ1-1): NAGVMQNPRHLVRRRGQEARLRCSPMKGHSHVYWYRQLPEEGLKFMVYLQKENIIDESGMPKERFSAEFPKEGPSILRIQQVVRGDSAAYFCASSAGTGTHTEAFFGQGTRLTVV.